This TCR beta chain was obtained from a study of blood T cell repertoires in COVID-19. For the study at large: Samples representing acute and convalescent COVID-19 were sourced from the United States, Italy and Spain.

Per the original methods: Estimates of nucleated cell counts were drawn from the amplification of reference gene primers. Using immunoSEQ multiplex PCR, the repertoire was profiled, and TCRdb retains in-frame clones only, with some absent. V, J and clone size are those of that table, while D and trimming were read from the DNA. Altogether roughly 14,000 clones are present, around 81% being singletons, with the ten largest covering roughly a tenth. The CDR3 loop spans 12 amino acids. Germline CDR1 and CDR2: SGHNT and YENEEA. This clone was counted a single time. One end of the junction fails to match germline, which may point to a read error.

The chain is built from TRBV11-3 and TRBJ1-2; 11 bases are a match to TRBD1. The sequencing sample was made of peripheral blood. The receptor's source is a human donor in a cohort sampled during active COVID-19. CDR3 sequence (DNA): TGTGCCAGCAGCTTACTAGGACAGGGGGCCTACTTC. Its protein is CASSLLGQGAYF.